Following are 32 T cell receptor beta chains from one sample sequenced in a study of blood T cells in healthy people across ages. The authors ran a second PCR of 7 to 11 cycles using a sample-barcoded 5' primer and a J-beta primer mix. TCRdb passed the 5' RACE reads through MiXCR, listing each CDR3 protein once. The profile shows more than 650,000 distinct CDR3 sequences, around a quarter of them singletons. This sample was also put to use in a study of T cells of mothers and their children.

Material for sequencing was blood. These receptors were obtained from a boy aged 5-17 years in good health.

This clonotype has more than one count but fewer than ten. The V gene is TRBV12-3 or TRBV12-4, the J gene TRBJ2-2; D gene uncertain. V lost 2 bases and J lost 1, with 5 bases in between. The CDR3 runs to 14 residues. The CDR3 is CASSLHKNTGELFF. For the CDR3, the DNA is TGTGCCAGCAGTTTACACAAGAACACCGGGGAGCTGTTTTTT.

The chain recombines TRBV9 with TRBJ2-7; D may be TRBD2 (7 bases). The tail of the sequence fits TRBJ2-1 better, so the J call may be wrong. Per the germline V gene, CDR1 is SGDLS and CDR2 is YYNGEE. The CDR3 runs 17 residues. This CDR3 is CASSPKGRGGKYNEQFF. DNA for the CDR3: TGTGCCAGCAGCCCCAAGGGGAGGGGGGGGAAGTACAATGAGCAGTTCTTC.

CDR3 region: CASRPPSGEGDRAETQYF. Here the CDR3 DNA reads TGTGCCAGCAGGCCTCCCTCTGGAGAGGGGGACAGGGCAGAGACCCAGTACTTC. V gene TRBV6-1 combines with J gene TRBJ2-5; TRBD1 matches at 9 bases. The CDR3 sequence is 18 residues long. Per the germline V gene, CDR1 is MNHNS and CDR2 is SASEGT. Trimming at V came to 6 bases and at J to 4 bases, leaving 18 bases not matched to a gene.

In this sample, this clonotype turned up a few times. The genes are TRBV12-3 or TRBV12-4 and TRBJ2-7; D may match TRBD1 or TRBD2 (5 bases each). This CDR3 comprises 14 residues. The V gene lost 3 bases and the J gene lost 5 bases, with 14 bases spanning the gap. DNA of the CDR3: TGTGCCAGCAGTTTGGGACCCCATGGGAACGAGCAGTACTTC. This encodes CASSLGPHGNEQYF.

The V call is TRBV7-2, the J call TRBJ2-1; TRBD2 agrees at 9 bases. Per the germline V gene, CDR1 is SGHTA and CDR2 is FQGNSA. J lost 6 bases, V lost 1 base, and 10 bases had no gene match. The CDR3 spans 17 residues. The DNA of the CDR3 is TGTGCCAGCAGCTTAGAGGGACTAGCCGGGGGGGTCAATGAGCAGTTCTTC. Protein product: CASSLEGLAGGVNEQFF. The variable domain in full, completed from reference TRBV7-2 and TRBJ2-1, reads GAGVSQSPSNKVTEKGKDVELRCDPISGHTALYWYRQSLGQGLEFLIYFQGNSAPDKSGLPSDRFSAERTGGSVSTLTIQRTQQEDSAVYLCASSLEGLAGGVNEQFFGPGTRLTVL.

The chain carries TRBV10-3 and TRBJ1-4; D is unresolved. The CDR3 is 12 amino acids. Trimming left V 8 bases short and J 3 bases short, with 7 bases between. The germline V gene encodes CDR1 ENHRY and CDR2 SYGVKD. In DNA, the CDR3 is TGTGCCATCGGAGTCTCTAATGAAAAACTGTTTTTT. Residues: CAIGVSNEKLFF.

A few counts support this clonotype. The chain has TRBV5-1 and TRBJ2-3; tentative D call: TRBD2 (6 bases). CDR1 is SGHRS and CDR2 is YFSETQ in the germline V gene. Trimming pared 4 bases from V and 6 bases from J, leaving 18 bases between. CDR3 length equals 15 residues. CDR3 sequence: CASSQGRQRADTQYF. In DNA form, the CDR3 reads TGCGCCAGCAGCCAGGGACGCCAGCGGGCGGATACGCAGTATTTT.

As regards this clonotype: A much larger clone differs from this one at a single base, so this may be a read error. The chain couples TRBV27 to TRBJ1-1; 9 bases are a match to TRBD1. The V and J ends lost 5 bases and 4 bases, in that order; junction bases with no gene match: 2. The CDR3 is 13 amino acids. Germline V gene data show CDR1 as MNHEY and CDR2 as SMNVEV (reference sequence). DNA of the CDR3: TGTGCCAGCAGTATGACAGGGGGCACTGAAGCTTTCTTT. Its protein product is CASSMTGGTEAFF.

The rearrangement joins TRBV6-1 to TRBJ2-7; either TRBD1 or TRBD2 may supply D (5 bases each). The J call is doubtful: the DNA matches TRBJ2-5 better. From germline, CDR1 is MNHNS and CDR2 SASEGT. The CDR3 loop spans 16 amino acids. The CDR3 here is CASSVRGVSNEETQYF. CDR3 coding DNA: TGTGCCAGCAGTGTTCGGGGCGTGAGTAATGAAGAGACCCAGTACTTC.

The rearrangement links TRBV10-3 to TRBJ1-2, with TRBD1 identical over 8 bases. Germline loops: CDR1 ENHRY, CDR2 SYGVKD. The CDR3 covers 14 residues. The ends lost 3 bases at V and 6 bases at J; junction bases unmatched: 6. As DNA, the CDR3 is TGTGCCATCAGTGAAGGACAGGGATCGGATGGCTACACCTTC. Protein product: CAISEGQGSDGYTF.

The chain combines TRBV5-1 with TRBJ2-5; 7 nucleotides match TRBD1. The CDR3 totals 15 residues. From germline, CDR1 is SGHRS and CDR2 YFSETQ. Trimming at V came to 3 bases and at J to 1 base, leaving 6 bases not matched to a gene. The CDR3 sequence is CASSSTGPIQETQYF. The CDR3 nucleotides read TGCGCCAGCAGCTCGACAGGGCCGATCCAAGAGACCCAGTACTTC.

The chain has TRBV19 and TRBJ2-4, with 10 positions matching TRBD2. CDR1 is LNHDA and CDR2 is SQIVND in the germline V gene (reference sequence). Losses at the gene ends were 3 bases for V and 9 bases for J; bases not matched to a gene: 5. The CDR3 is 14 amino acids. The CDR3 loop reads CASSMSSGSGIQYF. The DNA for the CDR3 is TGTGCCAGTAGTATGTCTAGCGGGAGCGGCATTCAGTACTTC.

The rearrangement joins TRBV12-3 or TRBV12-4 to TRBJ2-5; 12 bases agree with TRBD1. The J call is uncertain, as TRBJ2-7 better fits the DNA end. The CDR3 extends over 15 amino acids. Here the CDR3 reads CASSLAGTGGHEQYF. The CDR3 region has the DNA TGTGCCAGCAGTTTAGCCGGGACAGGGGGCCACGAGCAGTACTTC.

This clonotype was seen more than once but under ten times. The CDR3 spells CASSITSRGRKTQYF. CDR3 coding DNA: TGTGCCAGCAGTATCACATCCCGGGGCCGGAAGACCCAGTACTTC. V usage is TRBV12-3 or TRBV12-4 and J usage is TRBJ2-5; D assignment may be TRBD1 or TRBD2 (5 bases each). The V and J ends lost 5 bases and 6 bases respectively, with 19 bases between them. CDR3 size: 15 residues.

This clonotype was counted between two and nine times. An end of the junction differs from the germline gene, which may be a read error. The chain couples TRBV20-1 to TRBJ1-5, with 7 bases fitting TRBD1. This CDR3 comprises 12 residues. The germline gives CDR1 DFQATT, CDR2 SNEGSKA (reference sequence). CDR3: CSLGGGNRPQHF. The CDR3 nucleotides are TGCAGCTTAGGGGGCGGAAATCGGCCCCAGCATTTT.

In this sample, this clonotype turned up a few times. J is TRBJ2-5 and V is TRBV6-5, with D possibly TRBD2 on 7 matching bases. The J call may be mistaken, given a closer DNA end match to TRBJ2-7. Germline V CDR1 and CDR2: MNHEY, SVGAGI. CDR3 length equals 15 residues. The CDR3 protein is CASSYGEGHFYEQYF. CDR3 DNA sequence: TGTGCCAGCAGTTACGGGGAGGGACACTTCTACGAGCAGTACTTC.

For the CDR3, the DNA is TGTGCCAGCAGCTTAGAAACAGCCAGGAATGAAAAACTGTTTTTT. Protein sequence: CASSLETARNEKLFF. This sequence joins TRBV7-9 and TRBJ1-4; no firm D call. This CDR3 has 15 amino acids. The V gene lost 1 base and the J gene lost 5 bases, with 11 bases spanning the gap. Per germline, CDR1 SEHNR and CDR2 FQNEAQ (reference sequence).

This clonotype was seen more than once but under ten times. V gene TRBV7-8 combines with J gene TRBJ2-3, with unresolved D. V was cut by 5 bases and J by 0 bases, with 15 bases left in between. The CDR3 is made up of 16 amino acids. Looked up from germline, CDR1 is SGHVS and CDR2 is FQNEAQ. The CDR3 is CASSLYDPSSTDTQYF. The CDR3, as DNA: TGTGCCAGCAGCCTATACGACCCTTCTAGCACAGATACGCAGTATTTT.

This clonotype came up a few times. The chain joins TRBV30 to TRBJ2-5, with TRBD2 matching over 9 bases. J was trimmed by 1 base and V by 2 bases; bases with no gene match: 8. In germline, CDR1 is GTSNPN, CDR2 SVGIG (reference sequence). The CDR3 length is 16 residues. CDR3 loop: CAWSPPGLAPQETQYF. CDR3 sequence (DNA): TGTGCCTGGAGTCCGCCGGGACTAGCACCCCAAGAGACCCAGTACTTC.

The V call is TRBV6-1, the J call TRBJ2-5, with 7 bases that match TRBD1. Germline CDR1 MNHNS, CDR2 SASEGT. V was pared by 5 bases and J by 5 bases, with 14 bases of the junction left unmatched. The CDR3 sequence is 16 residues long. For the CDR3, the DNA is TGTGCCAGCAGTATAGGGGGCGGACCCTGGGGGGAGACCCAGTACTTC. Translating it yields CASSIGGGPWGETQYF.

The gene calls are TRBV20-1 and TRBJ2-5, with D perhaps TRBD2 (5 bases). Trimming shortened V by 6 bases and J by 0 bases, and 14 bases separated the two germline ends. Germline loops: CDR1 DFQATT, CDR2 SNEGSKA (reference sequence). The CDR3 has 14 amino acids. CDR3 sequence: CSAEKRTHQETQYF. Written as DNA, the CDR3 is TGCAGTGCGGAGAAGCGGACCCACCAAGAGACCCAGTACTTC.

In this sample, this clonotype turned up a few times. This rearrangement joins TRBV2 to TRBJ2-1; D is unresolved. Germline V gene sequence: CDR1 SNHLY, CDR2 FYNNEI. CDR3 length: 11 amino acids. The ends were cut back, 2 bases at V and 10 bases at J, with 6 bases in the middle. This chain's CDR3 is CASSESDEQFF. In DNA form, the CDR3 reads TGTGCCAGCAGTGAAAGCGACGAGCAGTTCTTC.

Ten or more counts support this clonotype. This chain connects TRBV12-5 to TRBJ2-5; possibly TRBD2 for D (5 bases). Germline loops: CDR1 LGHNT, CDR2 FRNRAP. This CDR3 is 12 amino acids long. CDR3 amino acids: CASGLAQETQYF. The CDR3 DNA follows: TGTGCCAGCGGACTGGCACAAGAGACCCAGTACTTC.

The rearrangement links TRBV20-1 to TRBJ2-5; 8 bases fit TRBD1. CDR3 length: 14 amino acids. Trimming removed 1 base from V and 1 base from J; junction bases left unmatched: 2. The germline V gene encodes CDR1 DFQATT and CDR2 SNEGSKA (reference sequence). Here the CDR3 reads CSARGGTGQETQYF. In DNA form, the CDR3 reads TGCAGTGCTAGAGGCGGGACAGGCCAAGAGACCCAGTACTTC.

This clonotype was counted once. The chain is built from TRBV20-1 and TRBJ2-1; 11 bases align to TRBD2. Germline CDR1 is DFQATT and CDR2 is SNEGSKA (reference sequence). Trimming removed 1 base from V and 3 bases from J; junction bases left unmatched: 8. This CDR3 has 17 residues. The CDR3 DNA reads TGCAGTGCTAGAGTATCGACTAGCGGGGAGCTCTACAATGAGCAGTTCTTC. Translation gives CSARVSTSGELYNEQFF.

The J gene is TRBJ2-7, the V gene TRBV2; D may be TRBD2 (7 bases). The V and J ends lost 7 bases and 4 bases respectively, with 17 bases between them. Per germline, CDR1 SNHLY and CDR2 FYNNEI. The CDR3 sequence is 14 residues long. CDR3 bases: TGTGCCAGCAAAGGGGGAGGGGCAACTTACGAGCAGTACTTC. Translating it yields CASKGGGATYEQYF.

This clonotype was seen repeatedly, ten times or more. This rearrangement joins TRBV6-1 to TRBJ2-5, with a possible D match to TRBD2 (6 bases). Per germline, CDR1 MNHNS and CDR2 SASEGT. Trimming pared 4 bases from V and 3 bases from J, leaving 9 bases between. This CDR3 contains 13 residues. For the CDR3, the DNA is TGTGCCAGCAGTGGGGACTGGAAAGAGACCCAGTACTTC. Amino acids: CASSGDWKETQYF.

This clonotype was detected many times. This chain uses TRBV14 with TRBJ1-5; D is ambiguous. CDR3 size: 13 residues. The V end lost 0 bases, the J end lost 7 bases, and 7 bases lay between the germline ends. The germline V gene encodes CDR1 SGHDN and CDR2 FVKESK. The CDR3 sequence is CASSQDLGQPQHF. As DNA, the CDR3 is TGTGCCAGCAGCCAAGACCTGGGCCAGCCCCAGCATTTT.

In its sample, this clonotype was seen once. The CDR3 protein is CATSGKHEQFF. Here the CDR3 DNA reads TGTGCCACCAGTGGGAAACATGAGCAGTTCTTC. The V call is TRBV24-1, the J call TRBJ2-5; D is unclear. The J call may be wrong; the DNA end is better matched by TRBJ2-1. The CDR3 spans 11 residues. From germline, CDR1 is KGHDR and CDR2 SFDVKD.

The J gene is TRBJ1-2, the V gene TRBV25-1; TRBD1 might be the D (6 bases). Germline values: CDR1 MGHDK, CDR2 SYGVNS. This CDR3 has 13 residues. V was cut by 6 bases and J by 4 bases, with 12 bases left in between. For the CDR3, the DNA is TGTGCCAGCAGGGGGGCGCGGGCCTATGGCTACACCTTC. It encodes CASRGARAYGYTF.

The rearrangement uses TRBV25-1 and TRBJ1-1; unclear D gene. The CDR3 runs 15 residues. Germline V lookup: CDR1 MGHDK, CDR2 SYGVNS. V lost 1 base, J lost 1 base, and 10 bases lay in between. The CDR3 nucleotides are TGTGCCAGCAGTGAATTAGGCATCCGGAACACTGAAGCTTTCTTT. Encoded protein: CASSELGIRNTEAFF.

This clonotype turned up a few times. J is TRBJ2-5 and V is TRBV4-1, with a possible D match to TRBD1 (5 bases). CDR1 is MGHRA and CDR2 is YSYEKL in the germline V gene. There are 16 residues in the CDR3. The ends were cut back, 0 bases at V and 2 bases at J, with 13 bases in the middle. The CDR3 DNA follows: TGCGCCAGCAGCCAAGAGTTTCGGACACTGCAAGAGACCCAGTACTTC. This gives the protein CASSQEFRTLQETQYF.